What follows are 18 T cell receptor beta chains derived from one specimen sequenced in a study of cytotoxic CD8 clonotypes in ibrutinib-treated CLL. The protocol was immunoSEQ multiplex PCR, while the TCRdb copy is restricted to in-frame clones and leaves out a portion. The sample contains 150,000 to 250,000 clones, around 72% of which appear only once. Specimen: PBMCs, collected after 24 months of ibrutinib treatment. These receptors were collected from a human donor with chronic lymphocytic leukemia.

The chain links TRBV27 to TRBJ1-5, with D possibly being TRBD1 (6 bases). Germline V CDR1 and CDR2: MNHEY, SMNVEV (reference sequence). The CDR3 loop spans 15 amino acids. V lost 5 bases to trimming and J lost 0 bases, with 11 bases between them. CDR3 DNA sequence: TGTGCCAGCAGTCCACAGGGTTCTAGCAATCAGCCCCAGCATTTT. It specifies CASSPQGSSNQPQHF.

CDR3 region: CASSVGTGTYEQYF. The CDR3 bases are TGTGCCAGCAGTGTAGGGACAGGGACGTACGAGCAGTACTTC. The chain recombines TRBV2 with TRBJ2-7, with 9 bases that match TRBD1. The CDR3 totals 14 residues. Germline CDR1 reads SNHLY; CDR2 reads FYNNEI. V trimming: 4 bases; J trimming: 4 bases; junction bases outside the gene matches: 5.

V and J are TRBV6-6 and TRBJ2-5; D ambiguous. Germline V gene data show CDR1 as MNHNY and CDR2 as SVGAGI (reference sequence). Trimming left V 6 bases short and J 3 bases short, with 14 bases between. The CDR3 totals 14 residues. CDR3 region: CASSRSGIKETQYF. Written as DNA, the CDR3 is TGTGCCAGCAGCCGATCTGGGATTAAAGAGACCCAGTACTTC.

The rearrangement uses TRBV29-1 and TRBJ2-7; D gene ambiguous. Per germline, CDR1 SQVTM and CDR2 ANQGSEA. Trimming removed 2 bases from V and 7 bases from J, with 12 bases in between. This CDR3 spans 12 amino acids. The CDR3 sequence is CSVERLPEEQYF. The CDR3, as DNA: TGCAGCGTTGAAAGGCTCCCTGAGGAGCAGTACTTC.

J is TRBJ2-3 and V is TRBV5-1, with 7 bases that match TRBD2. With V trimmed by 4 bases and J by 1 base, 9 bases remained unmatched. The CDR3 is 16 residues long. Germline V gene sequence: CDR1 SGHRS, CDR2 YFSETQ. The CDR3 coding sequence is TGCGCCAGCAGCCGACGGGGGGATCATGGCACAGATACGCAGTATTTT. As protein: CASSRRGDHGTDTQYF.

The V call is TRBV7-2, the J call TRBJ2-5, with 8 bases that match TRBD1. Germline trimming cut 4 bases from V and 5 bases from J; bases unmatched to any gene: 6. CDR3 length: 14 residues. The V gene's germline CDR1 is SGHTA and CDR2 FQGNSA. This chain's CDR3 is CASSSGQGWETQYF. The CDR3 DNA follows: TGTGCCAGCAGCTCCGGACAGGGATGGGAGACCCAGTACTTC.

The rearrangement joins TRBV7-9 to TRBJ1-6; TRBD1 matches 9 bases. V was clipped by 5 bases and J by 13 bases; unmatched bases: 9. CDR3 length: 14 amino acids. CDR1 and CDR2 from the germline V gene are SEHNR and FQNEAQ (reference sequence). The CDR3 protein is CASSKGTGMFPLHF. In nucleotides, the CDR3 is TGTGCCAGCAGCAAAGGGACAGGGATGTTTCCCCTCCACTTT.

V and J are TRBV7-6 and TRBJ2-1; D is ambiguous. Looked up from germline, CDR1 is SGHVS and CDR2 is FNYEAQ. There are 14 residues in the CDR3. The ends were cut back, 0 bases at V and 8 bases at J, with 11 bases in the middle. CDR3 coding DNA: TGTGCCAGCAGCTTAGCAAGTATAAGGGATGAGCAGTTCTTC. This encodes CASSLASIRDEQFF.

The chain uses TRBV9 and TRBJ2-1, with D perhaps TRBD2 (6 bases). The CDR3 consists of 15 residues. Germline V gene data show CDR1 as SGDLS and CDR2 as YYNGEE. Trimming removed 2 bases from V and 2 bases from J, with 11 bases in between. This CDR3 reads CASSVSGSTYNEQFF. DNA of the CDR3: TGTGCCAGCAGCGTTAGCGGAAGCACCTACAATGAGCAGTTCTTC.

In nucleotides, the CDR3 is TGTGCCAGCAGTCTGGATAACAGGGTTACTGAAGCTTTCTTT. This codes for CASSLDNRVTEAFF. The chain couples TRBV28 to TRBJ1-1, with D tentatively TRBD1 (6 bases). Germline V lookup: CDR1 MDHEN, CDR2 SYDVKM. The CDR3 has 14 amino acids. Trimming took 5 bases from V and 5 from J, leaving 15 bases between them. The variable domain in full, completed from reference TRBV28 and TRBJ1-1, reads DVKVTQSSRYLVKRTGEKVFLECVQDMDHENMFWYRQDPGLGLRLIYFSYDVKMKEKGDIPEGYSVSREKKERFSLILESASTNQTSMYLCASSLDNRVTEAFFGQGTRLTVV.

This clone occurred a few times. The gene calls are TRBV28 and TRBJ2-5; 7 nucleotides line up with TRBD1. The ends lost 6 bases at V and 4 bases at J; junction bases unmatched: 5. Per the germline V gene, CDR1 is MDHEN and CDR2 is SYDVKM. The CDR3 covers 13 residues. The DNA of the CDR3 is TGTGCCAGCAGAATGACAGGGATAGAGACCCAGTACTTC. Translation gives CASRMTGIETQYF.

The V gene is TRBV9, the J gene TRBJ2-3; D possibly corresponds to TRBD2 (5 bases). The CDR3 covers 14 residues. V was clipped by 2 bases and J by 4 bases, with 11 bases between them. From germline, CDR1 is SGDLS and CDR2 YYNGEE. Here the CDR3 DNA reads TGTGCCAGCAGCGTGGCAGCGGTGGCAGATACGCAGTATTTT. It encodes CASSVAAVADTQYF.

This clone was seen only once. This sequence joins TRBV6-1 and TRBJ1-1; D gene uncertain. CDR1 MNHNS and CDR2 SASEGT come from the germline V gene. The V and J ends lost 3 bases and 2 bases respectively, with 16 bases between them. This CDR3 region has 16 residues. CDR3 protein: CASSERLRQENTEAFF. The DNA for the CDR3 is TGTGCCAGCAGTGAGCGCCTTAGGCAGGAAAACACTGAAGCTTTCTTT.

The CDR3 region has the DNA TGTGCCAGCTGGGCGGGGCAGGCGCTAAGGAGCTATGGCTACACCTTC. This codes for CASWAGQALRSYGYTF. The V call is TRBV7-9, the J call TRBJ1-2; tentative D call: TRBD1 (5 bases). This CDR3 has 16 residues. CDR1 and CDR2 (germline): SEHNR, FQNEAQ (reference sequence). V gave up 8 bases and J gave up 4 bases, with 23 bases separating them.

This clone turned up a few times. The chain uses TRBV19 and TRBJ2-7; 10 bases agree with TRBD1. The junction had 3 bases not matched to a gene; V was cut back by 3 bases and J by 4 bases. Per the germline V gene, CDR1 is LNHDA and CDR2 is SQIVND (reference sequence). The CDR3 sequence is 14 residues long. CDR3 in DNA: TGTGCCAGTAGTATGGGGACAGGGGTTTACGAGCAGTACTTC. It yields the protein CASSMGTGVYEQYF.

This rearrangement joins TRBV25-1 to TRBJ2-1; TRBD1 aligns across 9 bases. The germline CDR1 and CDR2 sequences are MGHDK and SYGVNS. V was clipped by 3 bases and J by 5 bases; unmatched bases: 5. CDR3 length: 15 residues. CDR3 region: CASSDPGQGDNEQFF. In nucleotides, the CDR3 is TGTGCCAGCAGTGATCCGGGACAGGGAGACAATGAGCAGTTCTTC.

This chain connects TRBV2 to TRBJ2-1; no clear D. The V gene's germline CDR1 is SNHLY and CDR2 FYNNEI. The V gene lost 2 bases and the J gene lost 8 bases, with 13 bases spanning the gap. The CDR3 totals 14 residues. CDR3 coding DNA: TGTGCCAGCAGTGAACGTACCACACGGGATGAGCAGTTCTTC. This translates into CASSERTTRDEQFF.

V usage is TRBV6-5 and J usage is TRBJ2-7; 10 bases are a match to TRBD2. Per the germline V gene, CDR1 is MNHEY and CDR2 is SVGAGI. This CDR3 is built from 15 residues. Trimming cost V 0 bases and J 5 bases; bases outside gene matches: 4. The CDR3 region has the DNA TGTGCCAGCAGTTACTCAGCGGGAGGGGTCCACGAGCAGTACTTC. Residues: CASSYSAGGVHEQYF.